Shown below are 15 T cell receptor beta chains from a single sample sequenced in a study of blood T cell repertoires in COVID-19. Sequencing was performed with immunoSEQ multiplex PCR; in TCRdb, only in-frame clones are kept and a portion is missing. The sample comprises approximately 350,000 clones, 86% of which are singletons, and just over 7% rests with the top ten. Input material: peripheral blood. The receptors shown here come from a woman in her fifties or sixties with COVID-19, enrolled during active disease.

The chain carries TRBV4-2 and TRBJ2-2; 9 bases fit TRBD1. Germline V gives CDR1 LGHNA, CDR2 YNFKEQ. The length of the CDR3 is 15 residues. The junction had 0 bases not matched to a gene; V was cut back by 1 base and J by 3 bases. The CDR3: CASSQGDRDTGELFF. The DNA for the CDR3 is TGTGCCAGCAGCCAAGGGGACAGGGACACCGGGGAGCTGTTTTTT.

This chain uses TRBV10-3 with TRBJ2-5; D is unclear. V gave up 0 bases and J gave up 0 bases, with 8 bases separating them. The CDR3 is 15 amino acids. Germline assignment: CDR1 ENHRY and CDR2 SYGVKD. The CDR3 DNA follows: TGTGCCATCAGTGAGTCAGCCGCCGACCAAGAGACCCAGTACTTC. Translated: CAISESAADQETQYF.

This chain joins TRBV7-9 and TRBJ2-7, with 12 bases fitting TRBD2. Germline CDR1 and CDR2: SEHNR and FQNEAQ (reference sequence). The length of the CDR3 is 15 residues. V was pared by 5 bases and J by 0 bases, with 2 bases of the junction left unmatched. The CDR3 region is CASSETSGGSYEQYF. DNA of the CDR3: TGTGCCAGCAGCGAGACTAGCGGGGGCTCCTACGAGCAGTACTTC.

The V gene is TRBV30, the J gene TRBJ2-7; the D gene is possibly TRBD1 (6 bases). With 2 bases removed from V and 6 bases from J, the gap between germline ends came to 17 bases. Per germline, CDR1 GTSNPN and CDR2 SVGIG (reference sequence). The CDR3 totals 14 residues. For the CDR3, the DNA is TGTGCCTGGAGTTCTTTAGGGGGTCCGCGCGAGCAGTACTTC. Translation gives CAWSSLGGPREQYF.

The chain carries TRBV5-1 and TRBJ2-7; 13 positions agree with TRBD2. In germline, CDR1 is SGHRS, CDR2 YFSETQ. V shed 4 bases, J shed 6 bases, and the junction held 7 bases outside the gene matches. This CDR3 comprises 15 residues. In nucleotides, the CDR3 is TGCGCCAGCAGCCCATTGACTAGCGGGGGGCGCGAGCAGTACTTC. Translated: CASSPLTSGGREQYF.

The rearrangement uses TRBV7-6 and TRBJ2-7; tentatively, D is TRBD2 (6 bases). The CDR3 has 14 amino acids. V was pared by 0 bases and J by 6 bases, with 12 bases between. The germline CDR1 and CDR2 sequences are SGHVS and FNYEAQ. In DNA form, the CDR3 reads TGTGCCAGCAGCTTAGCAGGCGGGGTGGCCGAGCAGTACTTC. It codes for CASSLAGGVAEQYF.

The rearrangement joins TRBV19 to TRBJ1-1; D perhaps matches TRBD1 (5 bases). This CDR3 has 14 amino acids. Germline V CDR1 and CDR2: LNHDA, SQIVND (reference sequence). The ends were cut back, 8 bases at V and 4 bases at J, with 17 bases in the middle. The CDR3 sequence is CASSTAGKRTEAFF. The CDR3 DNA is TGTGCCAGTTCGACAGCGGGGAAGCGCACTGAAGCTTTCTTT. The full variable domain, its missing parts supplied by reference TRBV19 and TRBJ1-1, is DGGITQSPKYLFRKEGQNVTLSCEQNLNHDAMYWYRQDPGQGLRLIYYSQIVNDFQKGDIAEGYSVSREKKESFPLTVTSAQKNPTAFYLCASSTAGKRTEAFFGQGTRLTVV.

V usage is TRBV11-2 and J usage is TRBJ2-3, with 11 positions matching TRBD1. This CDR3 comprises 15 residues. Germline V gives CDR1 SGHAT, CDR2 FQNNGV. The V and J ends lost 5 bases and 4 bases, in that order; junction bases with no gene match: 5. The chain's CDR3 is CASSPGQGGSDTQYF. The CDR3 DNA follows: TGTGCCAGCAGCCCGGGACAGGGGGGATCAGATACGCAGTATTTT.

The CDR3 DNA follows: TGCGCCAGCAGCCAAGTAGCGGCTCTGGGCAATCAGCCCCAGCATTTT. This encodes CASSQVAALGNQPQHF. The chain is built from TRBV4-1 and TRBJ1-5; D call uncertain. From germline, CDR1 is MGHRA and CDR2 YSYEKL. The CDR3 has 16 residues. V was shortened by 1 base and J by 2 bases, with 12 bases between the two germline ends.

This chain links TRBV12-3 or TRBV12-4 with TRBJ1-1; 7 positions match TRBD1. V lost 4 bases, J lost 10 bases, and 6 bases stayed unmatched. The length of the CDR3 is 12 residues. CDR3 sequence reads: CASSSDREGAFF. The CDR3 coding sequence is TGTGCCAGCAGTTCTGACAGGGAAGGAGCTTTCTTT.

The chain couples TRBV29-1 to TRBJ1-2; weak D call: TRBD1 (5 bases). CDR3 length equals 13 residues. CDR1 is SQVTM, CDR2 ANQGSEA, per germline. V dropped 3 bases and J dropped 2 bases, with 10 bases sitting between them. The CDR3 region is CSVDFGGNYGYTF. The CDR3 DNA reads TGCAGCGTTGATTTTGGGGGGAACTATGGCTACACCTTC.

V and J are TRBV5-1 and TRBJ2-1, with no clear D. With 2 bases removed from V and 2 bases from J, the gap between germline ends came to 11 bases. Germline V gene sequence: CDR1 SGHRS, CDR2 YFSETQ. The length of the CDR3 is 15 residues. CDR3 sequence (DNA): TGCGCCAGCAGCTTATCGACTCCGACCTACAATGAGCAGTTCTTC. It codes for CASSLSTPTYNEQFF.

This clone was seen only a few times. The chain employs TRBV21-1 and TRBJ1-5. TRBV21-1 is given as a pseudogene. The CDR3 is made up of 16 amino acids. The DNA of the CDR3 is TGTGCCAGCAGCAAAGTCCGGGTCCATAGCAATCAGCCCCAGCATTTT. This gives the protein CASSKVRVHSNQPQHF.

This chain links TRBV5-1 with TRBJ2-5; 7 bases match TRBD1. The CDR3 has 16 residues. Germline V gene lookup returns CDR1 SGHRS and CDR2 YFSETQ. V trimming: 2 bases; J trimming: 2 bases; junction bases outside the gene matches: 9. The CDR3 sequence: CASSFPTGTVQETQYF. In DNA form, the CDR3 reads TGCGCCAGCAGCTTCCCTACCGGGACAGTTCAAGAGACCCAGTACTTC. Full variable domain (rest looked up from reference TRBV5-1 and TRBJ2-5): KAGVTQTPRYLIKTRGQQVTLSCSPISGHRSVSWYQQTPGQGLQFLFEYFSETQRNKGNFPGRFSGRQFSNSRSEMNVSTLELGDSALYLCASSFPTGTVQETQYFGPGTRLLVL.

As regards this clone: The identical CDR3 is also encoded by other nucleotide sequences in the sample. The V and J genes are TRBV21-1 and TRBJ2-7; the table gives TRBD1 as D, unverified against the DNA. TRBV21-1 constitutes a pseudogene. This CDR3 comprises 18 residues. DNA of the CDR3: TGTGCCAGCAGCAAAGTTGTAAGGACAGGGGCGAAGACTTACGAGCAGTACTTC. The encoded protein is CASSKVVRTGAKTYEQYF.